This TCR beta chain emerged from a study of blood T cells in healthy people across ages. In its sample, this clonotype was seen many times. Its antigen is still unknown. Study results and limitations: Investigators viewed diversity estimates from one million T cells as underestimates, the study reported.

This CDR3 is 12 amino acids long. Germline V CDR1 and CDR2: MNHNS, SASEGT. Deletions cut 7 bases from V and 4 bases from J, with 8 bases between. Primed by a sample-barcoded 5' primer and a J-beta primer mix, a second PCR proceeded for roughly 6 to 12 cycles. From each sample, at least 3 million paired-end reads containing CDR3 were obtained. TCRdb re-called the 5' RACE reads with MiXCR, one entry per CDR3 protein. The table has roughly 900,000 distinct CDR3 sequences, around 48% seen once. The TCR was taken from a young man in good health. Sequenced input: blood. The V gene is TRBV6-1, the J gene TRBJ2-1; D is unresolved. For the CDR3, the DNA is TGTGCCAGCAAGGCAGAGTACAATGAGCAGTTCTTC. It specifies CASKAEYNEQFF.